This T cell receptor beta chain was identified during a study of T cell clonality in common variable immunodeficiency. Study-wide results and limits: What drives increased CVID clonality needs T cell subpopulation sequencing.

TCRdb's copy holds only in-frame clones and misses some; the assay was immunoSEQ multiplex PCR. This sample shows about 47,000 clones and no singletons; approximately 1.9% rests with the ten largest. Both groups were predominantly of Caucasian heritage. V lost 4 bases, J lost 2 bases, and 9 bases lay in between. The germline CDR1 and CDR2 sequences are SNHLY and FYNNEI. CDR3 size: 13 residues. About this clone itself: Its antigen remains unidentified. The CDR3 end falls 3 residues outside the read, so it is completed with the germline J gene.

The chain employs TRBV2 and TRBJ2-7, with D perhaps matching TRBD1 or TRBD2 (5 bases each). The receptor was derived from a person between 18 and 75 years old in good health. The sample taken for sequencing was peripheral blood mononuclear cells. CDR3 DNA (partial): TGTGCCAGCAGTGGGCAGGGAGCCTACGAG. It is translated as CASSGQGAYE. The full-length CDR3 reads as CASSGQGAYEQYF.